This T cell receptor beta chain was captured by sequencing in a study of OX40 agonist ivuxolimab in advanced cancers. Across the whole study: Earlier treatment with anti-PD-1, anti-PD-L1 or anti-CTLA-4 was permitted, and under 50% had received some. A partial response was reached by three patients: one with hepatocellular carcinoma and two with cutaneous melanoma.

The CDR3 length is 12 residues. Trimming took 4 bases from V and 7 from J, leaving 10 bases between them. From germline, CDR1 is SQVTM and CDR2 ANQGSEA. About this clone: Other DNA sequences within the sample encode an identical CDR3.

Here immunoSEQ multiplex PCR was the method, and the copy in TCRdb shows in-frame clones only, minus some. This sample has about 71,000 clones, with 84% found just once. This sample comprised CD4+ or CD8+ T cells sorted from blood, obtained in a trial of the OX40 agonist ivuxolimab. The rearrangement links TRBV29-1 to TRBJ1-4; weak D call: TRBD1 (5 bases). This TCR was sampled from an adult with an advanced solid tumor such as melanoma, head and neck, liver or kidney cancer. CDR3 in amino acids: CSVGGGSEKLFF. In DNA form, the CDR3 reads TGCAGCGTTGGGGGGGGAAGTGAAAAACTGTTTTTT.